Listed below are T cell receptor beta chains from one sample, sequenced in a study of blood T cell repertoires in COVID-19. Method: immunoSEQ multiplex PCR; TCRdb's copy keeps in-frame clones and lacks some. This sample carries approximately 140,000 clones, over 80% of them seen once, and the ten largest clones take almost 6%. Sequenced sample: PBMCs or T cells enriched from blood (not recorded which). The receptor set was obtained from a woman between 50 and 59 years old who had been exposed to COVID-19. CDR3s include the opening cysteine and the closing phenylalanine or tryptophan. The order of the fields is D gene, clone size, J gene, V gene, CDR3 DNA, CDR3 protein. The D gene is left open where the match is weak. Clone size is given for some rows only: seen once, a few or many times, or a class if the clone is expanded.

>-|-|TRBJ2-4|TRBV27
TGTGCCAGCAGTTTACAGGGGCCGGCCCGGGACATTCAGTACTTC
CASSLQGPARDIQYF
>TRBD2|-|TRBJ2-3|TRBV10-3
TGTGCCATCAGTGAGTCGCCACTAGCGGGGGGGCCAGATACGCAGTATTTT
CAISESPLAGGPDTQYF
>-|-|TRBJ1-6|TRBV2
TGTGCCAGCAGTGAAGGACAATTCAGCTCCTATAATTCACCCCTCCACTTT
CASSEGQFSSYNSPLHF
>-|-|TRBJ1-1|TRBV18
TGTGCCAGCTCACCGGGGGACTCCGCTGAAGCTTTCTTT
CASSPGDSAEAFF
>TRBD1|-|TRBJ2-7|TRBV7-2
TGTGCCAGCAGCTCAGAACCGAGGACAGGGGACGAGCAGTACTTC
CASSSEPRTGDEQYF
>-|-|TRBJ1-2|TRBV2
TGTGCCAGCAACTCGAGGGGGTTCCCGCCTAACTATGGCTACACCTTC
CASNSRGFPPNYGYTF
>-|-|TRBJ2-1|TRBV4-3
TGCGCCAGCAGCCAAGGGGCAACGCGGGATATTGCCAATGAGCAGTTCTTC
CASSQGATRDIANEQFF
>-|-|TRBJ2-1|TRBV10-1
TGCGCCAGCAGTGAGTCGTCAGGGAGGAATGAGCAGTTCTTC
CASSESSGRNEQFF
>-|many|TRBJ1-1|TRBV29-1
TGCAGCGTTGAACCGGGGAACACTGAAGCTTTCTTT
CSVEPGNTEAFF
>TRBD1|-|TRBJ2-7|TRBV5-4
TGTGCCAGCACCCTGGGGGGGACAGGGAACTACGAGCAGTACTTC
CASTLGGTGNYEQYF
>-|few|TRBJ2-6|TRBV11-2
TGTGCCAGCAGCTTGGAGAGCTCTGGGGCCAACGTCCTGACTTTC
CASSLESSGANVLTF
>TRBD1|-|TRBJ2-1|TRBV7-6
TGTGCCAGCAGCGGGGACAGGGAACTATACAATGAGCAGTTCTTC
CASSGDRELYNEQFF
>-|-|TRBJ2-1|TRBV7-8
TGTGCCAGCAGCTTAAAGGAAGGAAGTGAACAGTTCAATGAGCAGTTCTTC
CASSLKEGSEQFNEQFF
>-|-|TRBJ1-1|TRBV6-2/TRBV6-3
TGTGCCAGCAGTCAGATCTCCACTGAAGCTTTCTTT
CASSQISTEAFF
>TRBD1|many|TRBJ1-1|TRBV7-9
TGTGCCAGCAGCTCGGGACAGGGGATAGAGGATGAAGCTTTCTTT
CASSSGQGIEDEAFF
>TRBD1|-|TRBJ1-1|TRBV7-2
TGTGCCAGCAGCTTGATAACAGGGGGCGGGTATACTGAAGCTTTCTTT
CASSLITGGGYTEAFF
>-|-|TRBJ1-5|TRBV7-7
TGTGCCAGCAGCCTACTCAGGGAGGGGAATCAGCCCCAGCATTTT
CASSLLREGNQPQHF
>TRBD2|few|TRBJ2-3|TRBV7-6
TGTGCCAGCAGCCCGGCGGGGGGGCTAGCGGGGACAGATACGCAGTATTTT
CASSPAGGLAGTDTQYF
>TRBD2|-|TRBJ2-1|TRBV29-1
TGCAGCGCCCAGGAGAGCGGGACTGTTAATGAGCAGTTCTTC
CSAQESGTVNEQFF
>TRBD2|-|TRBJ2-7|TRBV6-2/TRBV6-3
TGTGCCAGCAGTTCAGCGGGAGTGTCCTACGAGCAGTACTTC
CASSSAGVSYEQYF
>-|-|TRBJ1-1|TRBV15
TGTGCCACCAGCAGAGTTCAGAATTTTAACACTGAAGCTTTCTTT
CATSRVQNFNTEAFF
>-|-|TRBJ1-2|TRBV21-1
TGTGCCAGCAGCAAAGGACGGCGGATCTATGGCTACACCTTC
CASSKGRRIYGYTF
>-|many|TRBJ1-1|TRBV12-5
TGTGCTAGTGGTTTGGCGATTGGAGGCACTGAAGCTTTCTTT
CASGLAIGGTEAFF
>TRBD2|-|TRBJ2-5|TRBV10-2
TGCGCCAGCAGAGAGGGACTAGCGGGTTGGGAGACCCAGTACTTC
CASREGLAGWETQYF
>-|-|TRBJ1-1|TRBV3-1/TRBV3-2
TGTGCCAGCAGCGAAGAAAAAAGAGGCAGGGGCGAAACTGAAGCTTTCTTT
CASSEEKRGRGETEAFF